This T cell receptor (beta chain) was recorded in a study of blood T cell repertoires in COVID-19 (TCRdb year 2020). For the study in its entirety: Collaborator samples came from the United States, Italy and Spain and covered acute and convalescent phases of COVID-19. The prospective study material was composed of cDNA or gDNA derived from T cells, B-cell-depleted T cells, or PBMCs. Subjects who had been exposed to COVID-19, were actively infected with it, or had recovered from it provided the deeply sampled blood TCRbeta repertoires that made up the dataset. The repertoires were made available in a free public database intended to serve as a resource for research on the immune response to SARS-CoV-2. Samples were obtained from the ongoing ImmuneRACE study (first 160 participants) and from 1,254 subjects provided by 6 global collaborators. Nearly every sample came with metadata listing a de-identified subject ID, COVID-19 status, age in years and sex. Where HLA class I and class II types were available, the types were taken from metadata supplied by the sample provider, not from assay-based typing. Overall study results and their limits: The amount of clinical and demographic metadata varied by source and participant and was provided uncurated.

From its cysteine to its phenylalanine, the CDR3 spans 16 amino acids. This entry keeps only the CDR3 DNA: 48 bases, framed from base 1. CDR1 and CDR2 are read off the germline V gene as SGHDT and YYEEEE. Cut back by 0 bases and 7 bases, the V and J ends lie 16 bases apart. Another Seattle source contributed samples from volunteer blood donors who had recovered from COVID-19. Each collaborating institution followed its own protocols to collect whole blood in K2EDTA tubes. For TCRbeta analysis, collaborator samples were shipped as frozen whole blood, as isolated PBMCs, or as DNA extracted from either sample type. This clone was recorded once. Its antigen is currently not known. One base away there is no much larger clone; base qualities are not given. The immunoSEQ Assay, a bias-controlled multiplex PCR, was used to amplify TCRbeta CDR3 regions from genomic DNA. For the original study's pipeline: The number of nucleated cells in each sample was estimated from the amplification of reference gene primers within the assay. To quantify the absolute abundance of each unique TCRbeta CDR3 rearrangement, sequence reads were collapsed and filtered. For each sample, productive Simpson clonality was calculated by taking the square root of Simpson's diversity index across productive rearrangements. The clones in this table, taken by TCRdb from immuneACCESS, are in-frame only. Not every clone is retained; where verified, under half of the shortfall comes from an unresolved V gene, and the cause of the rest is unknown. V and J calls plus clone size are reproduced from that table; the DNA served to infer D and trimming. The sample table holds 250,000 to 300,000 clones, of which roughly 85% were seen once. The ten largest make up 4.6% of the sample.

The receptor's source is a man between 60 and 70 years old who had recovered from COVID-19. The chain was built from TRBV5-6 and TRBJ2-2; TRBD1 could be the D gene, as 5 bases match. Sequencing was performed on peripheral blood. The CDR3 loop reads CASSLGQGSHGGELFF. The DNA sequence is given as TGTGCCAGCAGCTTGGGGCAGGGTAGTCATGGCGGGGAGCTGTTTTTT.